This section outlines one T cell receptor beta chain sequence together with its context. Its antigen is unknown. The source of the sample is a study of identical twins. The CDR3 is 14 residues long. Germline V lookup: CDR1 MNHNS, CDR2 SASEGT. V dropped 2 bases and J dropped 6 bases, with 14 bases sitting between them. Each CDR3 protein gets one entry after TCRdb re-called the 5' RACE reads with MiXCR. The sample records more than 650,000 distinct CDR3 sequences, roughly 6.2% being singletons. Notes on the study in general: Rather than following the same donors, the conclusions depended on cross-sectional statistical analysis. The authors noted that invariant MAIT and iNKT cells could partly confound zero-insertion analyses.

The sequence was collected from a man aged 18 to 35 in good health. The rearrangement links TRBV6-1 to TRBJ2-7; tentative D call: TRBD2 (5 bases). Sequencing used naive T cells sorted from blood. The CDR3 region has the DNA TGTGCCAGCAGTGAAACCGGGGTCTGGCGCGAGCAGTACTTC. It codes for CASSETGVWREQYF.